The sequence of this TCR beta chain was determined in a study of blood T cells in healthy people across ages. For the second PCR, which ran for roughly 7 to 11 cycles, a sample-barcoded 5' primer and a J-beta primer mix were used. Any given sample supplied a minimum of 3 million CDR3-containing paired-end reads. TCRdb re-derived calls from the 5' RACE reads in MiXCR, one entry per CDR3 protein. The sample holds around 1,600,000 distinct CDR3 sequences, about 45% seen once. Individuals who donated were healthy Caucasians from Russia aged 6 to 90. Study-wide findings and caveats: Unsorted PBMC input precluded a conclusive naive versus antigen-experienced comparison. Per million T cells, TCR beta diversity dropped about linearly as age rose.

The V gene lost 0 bases and the J gene lost 8 bases, with 10 bases spanning the gap. This CDR3 has 13 amino acids. The germline V gene encodes CDR1 SGHDN and CDR2 FVKESK. As to this clonotype: The antigen remains undetermined.

J is TRBJ1-2 and V is TRBV14; D not certain. Sequences were obtained from blood. The receptor's source is a woman between 18 and 29 years old in good health. The CDR3 bases are TGTGCCAGCAGCCAAGATGAGCGGTGGGGCTACACCTTC. Protein sequence: CASSQDERWGYTF.